This section outlines one T cell receptor (beta chain) sequence together with its context. Its antigen is as yet unknown. The repertoire was sequenced with immunoSEQ multiplex PCR; TCRdb's copy has only in-frame clones and lacks some. The data contain fewer than 55,000 clones, roughly 80% of them singletons. This sample was taken from a study of T cells in tumors after PD-1 blockade. In the study overall: Patients received pembrolizumab 200 mg every 3 weeks or cemiplimab 350 mg every 2 weeks. Some patients also took daily vismodegib 150 mg during anti-PD-1 treatment.

The V gene lost 2 bases and the J gene lost 1 base, with 11 bases spanning the gap. This CDR3 is built from 15 residues. Germline lookup yields CDR1 MRHNA and CDR2 SNTAGT. Template: tumor biopsy or peripheral blood genomic DNA, roughly 550-6,004 ng per sample. The study's findings and limits: Blood contained about 38% of the tumor's TCR clonotypes.

V is TRBV6-4 and J is TRBJ1-2; weak D call: TRBD1 (5 bases). Sequenced material: PBMCs, taken before anti-PD-1 treatment. The clonotype was recovered from a human donor with basal cell carcinoma. CDR3 in DNA: TGTGCCAGCAGTGACACCCGGGACGGTAACTATGGCTACACCTTC. This translates into CASSDTRDGNYGYTF.